This T cell receptor beta chain was captured by sequencing in a study of T cell changes during pregnancy in multiple sclerosis. Measured with immunoSEQ multiplex PCR; TCRdb has only the in-frame clones, and not every one. Of some 30,000 clones listed, about nine tenths are singletons. This CDR3 spans 14 amino acids. The ends were cut back, 2 bases at V and 3 bases at J, with 8 bases in the middle. Germline values: CDR1 MNHEY, CDR2 SVGAGI. Sequenced here: CD8+ T cells from peripheral blood mononuclear cells, sampled in the second trimester of pregnancy. This receptor was taken from a female donor in good health, enrolled as a control in a pregnancy study. The chain employs TRBV6-5 and TRBJ1-5; the D gene is possibly TRBD1 (6 bases). The CDR3 loop reads CASSYQGTNQPQHF. The CDR3 nucleotides are TGTGCCAGCAGTTACCAGGGGACCAATCAGCCCCAGCATTTT.